This T cell receptor beta chain was identified during a study of cytomegalovirus exposure and HLA in healthy donors. Study-level results: There were reportedly fewer N-insertions in an Asian-associated ancestry cluster than the roughly 670-donor mean, in a later analysis. In a later analysis, most CMV-associated TCR beta chains appeared HLA-restricted.

PCR primers comprised 60 Vbeta and 13 Jbeta primers. Profiling relied on immunoSEQ multiplex PCR, and the TCRdb table lists in-frame clones only, not all of them. The sample holds roughly 200,000 clones, about four fifths seen once. In nominal health when sampled, donors likely had unrecorded immune exposures nonetheless. Concerning this clone itself: Its target is unknown.

The V gene end was trimmed by 1 base and the J gene end by 3 bases; junction bases not matched to a gene: 4. Per the germline V gene, CDR1 is SGHVS and CDR2 is FQNEAQ. The CDR3 runs 16 residues. The chain joins TRBV7-8 to TRBJ1-5; 9 bases fit TRBD1. This TCR came from a woman aged 50 to 65 in good health and CMV-seronegative. Sequenced: PBMCs. This CDR3 reads CASSLVTGGYNQPQHF. The CDR3 DNA reads TGTGCCAGCAGCTTAGTAACAGGGGGCTACAATCAGCCCCAGCATTTT.